The source of this TCR beta chain is a study of blood T cell repertoires in COVID-19. Study overall: There were acute and convalescent COVID-19 samples, and they came from the United States, Italy and Spain. PBMCs, B-cell-depleted T cells, or T cells were the source of the cDNA or gDNA that made up the material.

Trimming cost V 4 bases and J 6 bases, with 10 bases left between them. The CDR3 is 13 residues long. Per the germline V gene, CDR1 is MNHEY and CDR2 is SVGAGI. Per the study methods: How many nucleated cells were present was estimated from reference gene primer amplification. Data came from immunoSEQ multiplex PCR; TCRdb stores just in-frame clones and leaves some out. That table is the source of V, J and clone size, and D and trimming were worked out from the DNA. The table shows about 240,000 clones, with roughly 87% occurring only once. The sequenced material came from peripheral blood. The TCR was taken from a man aged 60 to 69 who had recovered from COVID-19. V usage is TRBV6-5 and J usage is TRBJ1-5; possible D gene TRBD1, 5 bases. The chain's CDR3 is CASSLGVSQPQHF. Here the CDR3 DNA reads TGTGCCAGCAGTTTAGGGGTTAGTCAGCCCCAGCATTTT.